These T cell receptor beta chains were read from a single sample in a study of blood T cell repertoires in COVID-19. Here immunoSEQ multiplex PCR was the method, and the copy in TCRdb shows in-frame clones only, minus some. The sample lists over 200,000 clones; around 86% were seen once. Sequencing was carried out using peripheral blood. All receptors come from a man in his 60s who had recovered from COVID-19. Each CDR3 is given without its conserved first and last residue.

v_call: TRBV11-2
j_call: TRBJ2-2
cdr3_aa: ASSQQGSNTGELF

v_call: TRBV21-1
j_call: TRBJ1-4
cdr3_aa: ASNKQVWGDEKLF

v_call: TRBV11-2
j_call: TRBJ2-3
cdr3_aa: ASSQTSVSTDTQY

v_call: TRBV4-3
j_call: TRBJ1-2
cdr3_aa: ASSRGFAERGYT

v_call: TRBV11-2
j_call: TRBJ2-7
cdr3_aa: ASSFGLDPYEQY

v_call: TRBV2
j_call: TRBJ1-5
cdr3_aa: ASSGEGISNQPQH

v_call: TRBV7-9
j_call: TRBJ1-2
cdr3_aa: ASSLTTGGAMRGYT

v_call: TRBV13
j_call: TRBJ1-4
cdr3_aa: ASSLRDTTEKLF

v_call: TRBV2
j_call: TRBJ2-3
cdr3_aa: ASSGSTYRGDTQY

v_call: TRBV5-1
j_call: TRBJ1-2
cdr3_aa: ASSFGDRAYGYT

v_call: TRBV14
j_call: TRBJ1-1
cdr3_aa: ASSHRGLGAF

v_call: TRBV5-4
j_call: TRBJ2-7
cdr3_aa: ASRLAGGGEQY

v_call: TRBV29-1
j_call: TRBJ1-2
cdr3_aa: SGWTGGNYGYT

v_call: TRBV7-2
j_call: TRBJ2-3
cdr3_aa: ASSFGRLTSTDTQY

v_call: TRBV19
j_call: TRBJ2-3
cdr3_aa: ASRYLAGGPDTQY

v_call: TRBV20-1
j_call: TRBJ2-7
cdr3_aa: SASIGGSSYEQY

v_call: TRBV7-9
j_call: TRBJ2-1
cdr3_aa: ASSLVSNEQF

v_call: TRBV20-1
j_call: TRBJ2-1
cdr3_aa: SASMSEEQF

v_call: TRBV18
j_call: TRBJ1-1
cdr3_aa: ASSSRGRNTEAF

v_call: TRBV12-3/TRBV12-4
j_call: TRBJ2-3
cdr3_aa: ASSSGHTDTQY

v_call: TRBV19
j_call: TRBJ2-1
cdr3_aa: ASSRQINEQF

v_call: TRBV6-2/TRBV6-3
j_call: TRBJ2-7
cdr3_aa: ASSRQGPSYEQY

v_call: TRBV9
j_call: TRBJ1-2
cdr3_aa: ASSVRDNPNYGYT

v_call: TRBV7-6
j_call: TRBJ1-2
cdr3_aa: ASSPSRQPIYGYT

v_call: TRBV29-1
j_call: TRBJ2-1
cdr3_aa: SAPGQGGNEQF

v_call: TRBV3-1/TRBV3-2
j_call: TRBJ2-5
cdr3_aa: ASSQDWTSGGGTQY